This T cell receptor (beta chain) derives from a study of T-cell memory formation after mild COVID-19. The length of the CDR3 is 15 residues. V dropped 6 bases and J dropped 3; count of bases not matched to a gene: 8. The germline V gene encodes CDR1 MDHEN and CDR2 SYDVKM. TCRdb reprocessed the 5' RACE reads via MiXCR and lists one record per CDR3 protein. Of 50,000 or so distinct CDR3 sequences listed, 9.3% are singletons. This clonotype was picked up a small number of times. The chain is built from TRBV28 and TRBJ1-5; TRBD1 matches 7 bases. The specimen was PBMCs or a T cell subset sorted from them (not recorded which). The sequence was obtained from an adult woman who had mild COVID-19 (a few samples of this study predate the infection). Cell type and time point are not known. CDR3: CASSFRDRLNQPQHF. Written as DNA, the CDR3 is TGTGCCAGCAGCTTCCGGGACAGACTCAATCAGCCCCAGCATTTT.